This T cell receptor beta chain comes out of a study of technical replicates of blood from a few donors. Profiled with immunoSEQ multiplex PCR; TCRdb holds only in-frame clones, not every one. Here the sample spans 60,000 to 65,000 clones, 80% to 95% being singletons. Between the trimmed V and J ends, which lost 0 bases and 3 bases, there was a span of 10 bases. CDR3 length: 15 amino acids. Germline assignment: CDR1 LGHNA and CDR2 YNFKEQ. The rearrangement links TRBV4-2 to TRBJ2-3; a weak D match, TRBD1 (6 bases). This TCR came from a human donor in good health. Some clones in this sample may be carry-over from other donors' samples. Sequenced: PBMCs. This chain's CDR3 is CASSQEGGRTDTQYF. The CDR3 DNA follows: TGTGCCAGCAGCCAAGAAGGGGGTAGAACAGATACGCAGTATTTT.